The present TCR beta chain was sequenced within a study of blood T cell repertoires in COVID-19. In the study overall: Sites in the United States, Italy and Spain provided acute and convalescent COVID-19 samples. Sources were T cells, B-cell-depleted T cells, or PBMCs; the material itself was cDNA or gDNA.

Germline CDR1 and CDR2: LNHDA and SQIVND (reference sequence). This CDR3 spans 15 amino acids. V lost 6 bases and J lost 7; bases outside the gene matches: 11. In the authors' workflow: Estimation of nucleated cell counts was performed using reference gene primer amplification. Assay used: immunoSEQ multiplex PCR; TCRdb lists only in-frame clones, some missing. That table supplies the V and J calls and clone size; D and trimming were determined from the DNA. This sample yields roughly 40,000 clones, of which 85% to 90% are seen a single time; 2.5% to 3.5% belongs to the top ten. The specimen sequenced was peripheral blood. The origin of this receptor is a man aged 45-60 years with active COVID-19. The rearrangement uses TRBV19 and TRBJ2-2; TRBD2 aligns across 7 bases. The CDR3 loop is CASRRSQGGNGELFF. In DNA form, the CDR3 reads TGTGCCAGTAGAAGGTCGCAGGGAGGGAACGGGGAGCTGTTTTTT.